The 12 T cell receptor beta chains presented below share a single source sample, sequenced in a study of CD8 T cells in ankylosing spondylitis. One entry per CDR3 protein, called by TCRdb with MiXCR from the 5' RACE reads. The sample gives around 280,000 distinct CDR3 sequences, 15% to 25% of which show up once; roughly 8% is in the top ten. Sequencing used blood, either unsorted or a sorted T cell fraction (not recorded which). Receptors were obtained from a male donor with ankylosing spondylitis or in good health (not recorded which).

A few counts support this clonotype. The genes are TRBV20-1 and TRBJ1-5, with 7 bases aligning to TRBD1. Germline values: CDR1 DFQATT, CDR2 SNEGSKA (reference sequence). This CDR3 contains 15 residues. J was trimmed by 4 bases and V by 0 bases; bases with no gene match: 6. The CDR3 DNA reads TGCAGTGCTAGAGAATACCGGGACAGAAATCAGCCCCAGCATTTT. Protein product: CSAREYRDRNQPQHF.

CDR3 in DNA: TGTGCCAGCAGCCGGAGCGACAGTTGGAATGAGCAGTTCTTC. Amino acids: CASSRSDSWNEQFF. This chain links TRBV3-1 with TRBJ2-1; a possible D gene is TRBD1 (5 bases). In germline, CDR1 is LGHDT, CDR2 YNNKEL (reference sequence). The CDR3 totals 14 residues. Trimming removed 4 bases at V and 7 bases at J, with 14 bases between.

This clonotype appeared a few times. The chain links TRBV5-1 to TRBJ1-4; TRBD1 matches at 9 bases. V shed 4 bases and J 7 bases; nucleotides not matched to a gene: 11. CDR3 size: 16 residues. Per the germline V gene, CDR1 is SGHRS and CDR2 is YFSETQ. The CDR3 nucleotides read TGCGCCAGCAGCACCACCCCCCGGACAGGGGCTGAAAAACTGTTTTTT. This gives the protein CASSTTPRTGAEKLFF.

This clonotype was picked up many times. The CDR3 here is CASSNLGRADEQFF. In DNA form, the CDR3 reads TGTGCCAGCAGCAATCTTGGGAGGGCGGATGAGCAGTTCTTC. V is TRBV3-1 and J is TRBJ2-1, with TRBD2 identical over 7 bases. In germline, CDR1 is LGHDT, CDR2 YNNKEL (reference sequence). With 5 bases clipped from V and 8 bases from J, the junction kept 9 bases outside the gene matches. This CDR3 has 14 amino acids.

This clonotype occurred many times. Here the CDR3 reads CASSLDAPRNTEAFF. In DNA form, the CDR3 reads TGCGCCAGCAGCTTGGATGCACCTAGGAACACTGAAGCTTTCTTT. V usage is TRBV5-1 and J usage is TRBJ1-1; D is uncertain. The CDR3 totals 15 residues. Germline V lookup: CDR1 SGHRS, CDR2 YFSETQ. V was trimmed by 0 bases and J by 1 base, leaving 10 bases between them.

Regarding this clonotype: A junction end diverges from the germline sequence, so it may reflect a read error. The chain carries TRBV12-3 or TRBV12-4 and TRBJ1-1; 8 bases map to TRBD1. This CDR3 contains 17 residues. The CDR3 DNA is TGTGCCATCAGTTCCCAGGGGGCGGGACGAGGTCGCCGAGAAGCTTTCTTT. As protein: CAISSQGAGRGRREAFF.

This clonotype was picked up a small number of times. The CDR3 DNA follows: TGCGCCAGCAGCTTGACCAGGGGGAACTATGGCTACACCTTC. As protein: CASSLTRGNYGYTF. V usage is TRBV5-1 and J usage is TRBJ1-2, with 7 nucleotides matching TRBD1. CDR1 SGHRS and CDR2 YFSETQ come from the germline V gene. With V trimmed by 1 base and J by 2 bases, 2 bases remained unmatched. The CDR3 has 14 residues.

This clonotype was recorded at least ten times. The chain carries TRBV20-1 and TRBJ2-1, with 14 positions matching TRBD2. Trimming removed 1 base from V and 1 base from J; junction bases left unmatched: 12. Germline V CDR1 and CDR2: DFQATT, SNEGSKA (reference sequence). CDR3 size: 20 residues. The CDR3 DNA is TGCAGTGCTAGAGCTCGGCAACGGACTAGCGGGGGGTATTCCTACAATGAGCAGTTCTTC. Translating it yields CSARARQRTSGGYSYNEQFF.

Comment on this clonotype: It is likely a read error, because the conserved phenylalanine at the end of the CDR3 is missing. The genes are TRBV9 and TRBJ2-1; tentatively, D is TRBD1 (5 bases). The V and J ends lost 4 bases and 5 bases respectively, with 16 bases between them. Germline V gene sequence: CDR1 SGDLS, CDR2 YYNGEE. CDR3 length: 15 amino acids. This chain's CDR3 is CASSWQGLEHNEQFI. Here the CDR3 DNA reads TGTGCCAGCAGCTGGCAGGGATTAGAACACAATGAGCAGTTCATC.

This clonotype occurred many times. V is TRBV6-6 and J is TRBJ2-1, with D uncertain. Per the germline V gene, CDR1 is MNHNY and CDR2 is SVGAGI (reference sequence). V was clipped by 2 bases and J by 10 bases, with 6 bases between them. The CDR3 spans 11 residues. The CDR3 bases are TGTGCCAGCAGTTACGGCCGCGAGCAGTTCTTC. Protein: CASSYGREQFF.

This clonotype was seen more than once but under ten times. The chain links TRBV15 to TRBJ2-5; TRBD1 matches 9 bases. Germline CDR1 LNHNV, CDR2 YYDKDF (reference sequence). This CDR3 contains 16 residues. After removal of 1 base from V and 4 bases from J, the junction contained 7 bases not matched to a gene. For the CDR3, the DNA is TGTGCCACCAGCAGAGCCTTGGGACAGGGTACAGAGACCCAGTACTTC. It specifies CATSRALGQGTETQYF.

This chain links TRBV10-3 with TRBJ2-2; 7 bases match TRBD2. This CDR3 region has 15 residues. Germline lookup yields CDR1 ENHRY and CDR2 SYGVKD. J lost 5 bases, V lost 4 bases, and 7 bases had no gene match. CDR3 DNA sequence: TGTGCCATCAGTGTTACGTCGCGGGGGACCGGGGAGCTGTTTTTT. This translates into CAISVTSRGTGELFF.